This TCR beta chain was profiled in a study of technical replicates of blood from a handful of donors. The table lists this clone with a count of one. The germline gives CDR1 SGHTS, CDR2 YDEGEE. The CDR3 is made up of 15 amino acids. V lost 2 bases and J lost 4; bases outside the gene matches: 7. TCRdb's table, derived via immunoSEQ multiplex PCR, lists solely in-frame clones and lacks some. The top ten clones hold around 0.42% of a sample with about 80,000 clones, roughly nine tenths of them seen once. This clonotype was obtained from a human donor in good health. The chain carries TRBV5-8 and TRBJ2-7; 9 bases align to TRBD2. The source material was T cells isolated from PBMCs. The CDR3 spells CASSLAAGGRYEQYF. CDR3 DNA: TGTGCCAGCAGCTTAGCAGCGGGAGGAAGGTACGAGCAGTACTTC. The variable domain in full, completed from reference TRBV5-8 and TRBJ2-7, reads EAGVTQSPTHLIKTRGQQATLRCSPISGHTSVYWYQQALGLGLQFLLWYDEGEERNRGNFPPRFSGRQFPNYSSELNVNALELEDSALYLCASSLAAGGRYEQYFGPGTRLTVT.